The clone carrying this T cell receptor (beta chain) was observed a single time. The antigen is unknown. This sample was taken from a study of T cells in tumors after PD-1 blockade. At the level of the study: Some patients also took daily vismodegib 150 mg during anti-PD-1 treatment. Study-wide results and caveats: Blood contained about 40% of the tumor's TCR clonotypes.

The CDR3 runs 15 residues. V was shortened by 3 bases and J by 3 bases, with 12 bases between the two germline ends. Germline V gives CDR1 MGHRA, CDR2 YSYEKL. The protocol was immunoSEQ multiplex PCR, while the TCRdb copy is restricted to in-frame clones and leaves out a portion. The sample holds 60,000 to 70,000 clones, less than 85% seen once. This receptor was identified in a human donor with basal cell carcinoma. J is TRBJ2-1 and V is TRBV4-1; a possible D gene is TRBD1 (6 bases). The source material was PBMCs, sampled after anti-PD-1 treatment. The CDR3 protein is CASSQGRGVYNEQFF. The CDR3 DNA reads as TGCGCCAGCAGCCAGGGCAGGGGAGTCTACAATGAGCAGTTCTTC.